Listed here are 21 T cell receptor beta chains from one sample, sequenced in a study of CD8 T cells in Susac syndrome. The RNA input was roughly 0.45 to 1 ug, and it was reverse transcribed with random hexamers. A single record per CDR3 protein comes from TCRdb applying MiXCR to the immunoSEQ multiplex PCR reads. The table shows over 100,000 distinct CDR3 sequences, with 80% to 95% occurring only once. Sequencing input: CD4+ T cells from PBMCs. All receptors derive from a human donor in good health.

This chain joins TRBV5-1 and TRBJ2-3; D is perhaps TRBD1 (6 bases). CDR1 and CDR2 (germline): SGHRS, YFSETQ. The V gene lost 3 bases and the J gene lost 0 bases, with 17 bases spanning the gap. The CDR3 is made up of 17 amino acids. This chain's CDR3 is CASSSPTTGLSTDTQYF. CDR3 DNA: TGCGCCAGCAGCTCCCCGACTACAGGGTTGAGCACAGATACGCAGTATTTT.

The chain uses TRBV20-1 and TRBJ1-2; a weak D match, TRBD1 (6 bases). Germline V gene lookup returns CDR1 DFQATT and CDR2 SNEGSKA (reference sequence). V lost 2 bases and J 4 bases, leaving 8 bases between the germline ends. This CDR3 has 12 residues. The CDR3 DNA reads TGCAGTGCTAGATCACAGGGCTATGGCTACACCTTC. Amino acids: CSARSQGYGYTF.

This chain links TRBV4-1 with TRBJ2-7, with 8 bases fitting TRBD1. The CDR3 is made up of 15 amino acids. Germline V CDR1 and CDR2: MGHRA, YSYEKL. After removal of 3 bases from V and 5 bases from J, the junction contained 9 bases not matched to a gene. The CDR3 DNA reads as TGCGCCAGCAGCCACCTTCAGGGGGCAACGGACGAGCAGTACTTC. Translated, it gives CASSHLQGATDEQYF.

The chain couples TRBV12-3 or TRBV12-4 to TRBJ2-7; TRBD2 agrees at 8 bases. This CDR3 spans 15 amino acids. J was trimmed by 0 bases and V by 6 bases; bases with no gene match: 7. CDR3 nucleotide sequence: TGTGCCAGCAGGGAGGGGGGGACTAGCTCCTACGAGCAGTACTTC. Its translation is CASREGGTSSYEQYF.

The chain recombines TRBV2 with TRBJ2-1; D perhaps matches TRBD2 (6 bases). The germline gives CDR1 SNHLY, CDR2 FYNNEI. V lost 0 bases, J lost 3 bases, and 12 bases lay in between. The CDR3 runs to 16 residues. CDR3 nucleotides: TGTGCCAGCAGTGAAGCCGTTGCGGGGTTCTACAATGAGCAGTTCTTC. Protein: CASSEAVAGFYNEQFF.

The CDR3 region is CASSLMDRSTDTQYF. In nucleotides, the CDR3 is TGTGCCAGCAGCTTAATGGACAGGAGCACAGATACGCAGTATTTT. The chain uses TRBV13 and TRBJ2-3, with TRBD1 identical over 7 bases. Trimming cost V 2 bases and J 0 bases; bases outside gene matches: 2. CDR3 length: 15 amino acids. Germline-derived CDR1 and CDR2 are PRHDT and FYEKMQ (reference sequence).

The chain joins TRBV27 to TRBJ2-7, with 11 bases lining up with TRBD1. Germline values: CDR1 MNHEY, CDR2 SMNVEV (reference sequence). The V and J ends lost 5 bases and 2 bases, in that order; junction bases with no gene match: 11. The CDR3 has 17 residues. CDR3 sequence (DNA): TGTGCCAGCAGTCTTTATTATCCGGGACAGGGGGCCTACGAGCAGTACTTC. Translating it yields CASSLYYPGQGAYEQYF.

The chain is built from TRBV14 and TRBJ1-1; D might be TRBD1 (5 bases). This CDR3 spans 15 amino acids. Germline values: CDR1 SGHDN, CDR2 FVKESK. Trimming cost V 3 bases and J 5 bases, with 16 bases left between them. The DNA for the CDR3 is TGTGCCAGCAGCCAGTCTCCCGCAGGGACGACTGAAGCTTTCTTT. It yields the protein CASSQSPAGTTEAFF.

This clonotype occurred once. The DNA of the CDR3 is TGTGCCAGTAGTATGACGGGAGGGGTCTTCTACGAGCAGTACTTC. This translates into CASSMTGGVFYEQYF. The genes are TRBV19 and TRBJ2-7; 8 nucleotides line up with TRBD2. V lost 3 bases, J lost 3 bases, and 7 bases stayed unmatched. CDR3 length: 15 amino acids. Germline CDR1 is LNHDA and CDR2 is SQIVND (reference sequence). Full variable domain (outside the CDR3, taken from reference TRBV19 and TRBJ2-7): DGGITQSPKYLFRKEGQNVTLSCEQNLNHDAMYWYRQDPGQGLRLIYYSQIVNDFQKGDIAEGYSVSREKKESFPLTVTSAQKNPTAFYLCASSMTGGVFYEQYFGPGTRLTVT.

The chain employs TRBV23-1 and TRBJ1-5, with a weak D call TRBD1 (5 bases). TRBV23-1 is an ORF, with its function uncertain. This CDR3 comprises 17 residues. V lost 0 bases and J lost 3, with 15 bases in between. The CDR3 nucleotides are TGCGCCAGCAGTCAATCGTCAGGGCATCATTACAATCAGCCCCAGCATTTT. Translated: CASSQSSGHHYNQPQHF.

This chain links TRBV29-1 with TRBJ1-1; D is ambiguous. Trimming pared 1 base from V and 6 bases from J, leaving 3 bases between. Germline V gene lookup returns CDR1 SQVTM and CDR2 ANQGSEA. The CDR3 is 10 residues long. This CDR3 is CSVEGAEAFF. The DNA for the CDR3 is TGCAGCGTTGAAGGGGCTGAAGCTTTCTTT.

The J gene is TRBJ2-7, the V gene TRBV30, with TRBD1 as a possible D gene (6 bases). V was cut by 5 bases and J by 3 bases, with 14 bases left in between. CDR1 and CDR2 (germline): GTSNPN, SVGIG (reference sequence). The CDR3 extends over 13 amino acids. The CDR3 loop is CAWQTGGGYEQYF. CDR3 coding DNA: TGTGCCTGGCAGACAGGTGGAGGCTACGAGCAGTACTTC.

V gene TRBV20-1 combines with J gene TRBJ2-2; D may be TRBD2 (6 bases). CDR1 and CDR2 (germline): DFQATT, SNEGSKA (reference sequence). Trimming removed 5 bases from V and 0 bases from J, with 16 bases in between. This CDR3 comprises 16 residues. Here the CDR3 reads CSAPQAGPSNTGELFF. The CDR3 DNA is TGCAGTGCTCCCCAGGCGGGGCCTTCGAACACCGGGGAGCTGTTTTTT.

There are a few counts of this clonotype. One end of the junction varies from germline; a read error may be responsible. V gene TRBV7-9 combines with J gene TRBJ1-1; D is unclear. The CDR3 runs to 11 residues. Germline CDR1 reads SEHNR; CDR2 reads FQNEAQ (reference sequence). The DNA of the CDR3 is TGTGCCAGCAGCTTCGTCACTGAAGTTTTCTTT. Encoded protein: CASSFVTEVFF.

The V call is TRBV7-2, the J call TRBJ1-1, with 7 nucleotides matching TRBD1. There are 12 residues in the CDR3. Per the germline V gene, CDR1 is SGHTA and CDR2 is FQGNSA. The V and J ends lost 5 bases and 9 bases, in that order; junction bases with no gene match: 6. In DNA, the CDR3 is TGTGCCAGCAGCGCACCGGGACAGCAAGCTTTCTTT. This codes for CASSAPGQQAFF.

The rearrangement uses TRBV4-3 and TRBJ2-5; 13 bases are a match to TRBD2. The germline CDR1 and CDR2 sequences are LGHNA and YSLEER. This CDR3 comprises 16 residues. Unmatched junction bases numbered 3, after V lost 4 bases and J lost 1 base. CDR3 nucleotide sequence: TGCGCCAGCAGCCCCTGGACTAGCGGGGGCCAAGAGACCCAGTACTTC. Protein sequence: CASSPWTSGGQETQYF.

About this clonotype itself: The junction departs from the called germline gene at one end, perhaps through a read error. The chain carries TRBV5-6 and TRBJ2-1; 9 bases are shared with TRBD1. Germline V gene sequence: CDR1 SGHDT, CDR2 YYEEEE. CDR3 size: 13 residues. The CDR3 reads CASSTDRGTGESF. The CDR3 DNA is TGTGCCAGCAGCACGGACAGGGGCACAGGCGAATCCTTC.

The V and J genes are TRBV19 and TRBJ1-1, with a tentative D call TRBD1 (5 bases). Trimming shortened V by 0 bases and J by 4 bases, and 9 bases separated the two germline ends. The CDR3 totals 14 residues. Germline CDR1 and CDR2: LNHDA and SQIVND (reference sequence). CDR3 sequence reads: CASSIDRRGTEAFF. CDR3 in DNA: TGTGCCAGTAGTATAGATCGGAGGGGCACTGAAGCTTTCTTT.

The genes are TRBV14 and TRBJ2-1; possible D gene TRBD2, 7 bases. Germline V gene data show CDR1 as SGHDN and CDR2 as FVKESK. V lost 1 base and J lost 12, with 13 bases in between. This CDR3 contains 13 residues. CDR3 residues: CASSQVRGAGQFF. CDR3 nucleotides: TGTGCCAGCAGCCAAGTACGGGGGGCGGGGCAGTTCTTC.

The CDR3 nucleotides are TGTGCCAGCATGACCATGGGGGGGGGTGAAAAACTGTTTTTT. This codes for CASMTMGGGEKLFF. The chain links TRBV5-7 to TRBJ1-4; D is possibly TRBD1 (5 bases). TRBV5-7 is assigned to the ORF class and has an uncertain function. Trimming left V 6 bases short and J 7 bases short, with 16 bases between. The CDR3 has 14 residues.

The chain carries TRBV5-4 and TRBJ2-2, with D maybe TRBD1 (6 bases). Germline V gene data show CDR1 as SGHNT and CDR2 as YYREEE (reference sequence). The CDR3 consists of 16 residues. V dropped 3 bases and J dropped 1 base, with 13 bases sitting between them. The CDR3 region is CASSSRTVGNTGELFF. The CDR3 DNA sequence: TGTGCCAGCAGCTCCAGGACAGTTGGGAACACCGGGGAGCTGTTTTTT.